The table lists the clone carrying this T cell receptor beta chain with a few counts. The data belong to a study of blood T cell repertoires in COVID-19. For the study at large: Whether acute or convalescent, the COVID-19 samples came from the United States, Italy and Spain. From T cells, B-cell-depleted T cells, or PBMCs came the material, which was cDNA or gDNA.

The table came from immunoSEQ multiplex PCR; TCRdb's copy has only in-frame clones and leaves some out. Of more than 150,000 clones listed, 90% are singletons. CDR3 length: 16 amino acids. Germline V gene sequence: CDR1 SGHRS, CDR2 YFSETQ. Trimming pared 2 bases from V and 2 bases from J, leaving 14 bases between. J is TRBJ2-1 and V is TRBV5-1; a possible D gene is TRBD2 (6 bases). Sequencing was done on a sample of peripheral blood. The sequence was obtained from a man over 45 with acute or convalescent COVID-19. This CDR3 is CASSFTGTGPYNEQFF. The CDR3 DNA follows: TGCGCCAGCAGCTTCACCGGGACTGGACCCTACAATGAGCAGTTCTTC.